The 20 T cell receptor beta chains listed next were all sequenced from one sample in a study of OX40 agonist ivuxolimab in advanced cancers. Some clones are missing from TCRdb's copy, which holds only in-frame ones; the method was immunoSEQ multiplex PCR. The table records 49,000 or so clones, around 88% of them present only once. The starting material was CD4+ or CD8+ T cells sorted from blood, obtained in a trial of the OX40 agonist ivuxolimab. All receptors derive from an adult with an advanced solid tumor such as melanoma, head and neck, liver or kidney cancer.

The chain recombines TRBV27 with TRBJ1-4, with 8 nucleotides matching TRBD1. The CDR3 extends over 12 amino acids. Germline V CDR1 and CDR2: MNHEY, SMNVEV (reference sequence). V gave up 6 bases and J gave up 7 bases; unmatched junction bases: 1. CDR3 bases: TGTGCCAGCAGCAGGGGGCGTGAAAAACTGTTTTTT. It translates to CASSRGREKLFF.

The chain employs TRBV5-1 and TRBJ2-1; D is possibly TRBD2 (5 bases). Looked up from germline, CDR1 is SGHRS and CDR2 is YFSETQ. CDR3 length: 15 residues. V lost 3 bases and J 1 base, leaving 11 bases between the germline ends. The CDR3 sequence is CASSYLAGSYNEQFF. For the CDR3, the DNA is TGCGCCAGCAGCTATCTAGCCGGTTCCTACAATGAGCAGTTCTTC.

This clone was detected once. The genes are TRBV15 and TRBJ2-3; TRBD1 agrees at 8 bases. Germline trimming cut 3 bases from V and 5 bases from J; bases unmatched to any gene: 7. From germline, CDR1 is LNHNV and CDR2 YYDKDF (reference sequence). CDR3 length: 15 residues. The CDR3 loop reads CATSSPGGAEDTQYF. Written as DNA, the CDR3 is TGTGCCACCAGCAGCCCAGGGGGCGCGGAAGATACGCAGTATTTT.

The chain links TRBV25-1 to TRBJ1-2, with a tentative D call TRBD1 (5 bases). The germline V gene encodes CDR1 MGHDK and CDR2 SYGVNS. The CDR3 extends over 15 amino acids. V lost 2 bases, J lost 2 bases, and 12 bases lay in between. The CDR3: CASSEHPDRNYGYTF. The CDR3 nucleotides read TGTGCCAGCAGTGAACATCCAGACAGAAACTATGGCTACACCTTC.

V usage is TRBV9 and J usage is TRBJ2-1; D is undetermined. The CDR3 consists of 17 residues. V lost 0 bases and J 0 bases, leaving 13 bases between the germline ends. From germline, CDR1 is SGDLS and CDR2 YYNGEE. CDR3 sequence (DNA): TGTGCCAGCAGCGTAGACATCAGCCTGAGCTCCTACAATGAGCAGTTCTTC. It translates to CASSVDISLSSYNEQFF.

The chain couples TRBV10-1 to TRBJ2-2; D is ambiguous. Germline CDR1 WNHNN, CDR2 SYGVQD (reference sequence). This CDR3 contains 13 residues. V was pared by 5 bases and J by 3 bases, with 7 bases between. The CDR3 DNA reads as TGCGCCAGCAGTCGGGCCGACACCGGGGAGCTGTTTTTT. The encoded protein is CASSRADTGELFF.

The rearrangement uses TRBV9 and TRBJ2-3; D is possibly TRBD1 (5 bases). Trimming removed 4 bases at V and 6 bases at J, with 18 bases between. The CDR3 covers 15 residues. In germline, CDR1 is SGDLS, CDR2 YYNGEE. DNA of the CDR3: TGTGCCAGCAGCCCACAGGTGGTAAGCTCCGATACGCAGTATTTT. Protein sequence: CASSPQVVSSDTQYF.

The chain has TRBV9 and TRBJ2-2, with 7 bases lining up with TRBD1. With 0 bases clipped from V and 3 bases from J, the junction kept 5 bases outside the gene matches. Germline CDR1 is SGDLS and CDR2 is YYNGEE. The CDR3 is 16 residues long. The CDR3 coding sequence is TGTGCCAGCAGCGTAGCCGAGGGGGCGTACACCGGGGAGCTGTTTTTT. It codes for CASSVAEGAYTGELFF.

This clone was detected only once. The V call is TRBV27, the J call TRBJ2-1, with 10 bases that match TRBD2. Germline values: CDR1 MNHEY, CDR2 SMNVEV (reference sequence). V gave up 5 bases and J gave up 3 bases; unmatched junction bases: 4. CDR3 length equals 15 residues. CDR3 coding DNA: TGTGCCAGCAGTCCGGGACTAGCGAGCTACAATGAGCAGTTCTTC. It translates to CASSPGLASYNEQFF.

The V and J genes are TRBV7-3 and TRBJ1-5; D is ambiguous. V was pared by 4 bases and J by 0 bases, with 10 bases between. The CDR3 has 15 residues. CDR1 is SGHTA and CDR2 is FQGTGA in the germline V gene. The CDR3 DNA reads TGTGCCAGCAGCTCCGGGGAGCATAGCAATCAGCCCCAGCATTTT. This translates into CASSSGEHSNQPQHF.

This clone was recorded a few times. The genes are TRBV6-1 and TRBJ2-7; TRBD1 might be the D (5 bases). This CDR3 is 12 amino acids long. The V and J ends lost 8 bases and 1 base respectively, with 9 bases between them. Per the germline V gene, CDR1 is MNHNS and CDR2 is SASEGT. CDR3 sequence: CASFRGSYEQYF. The DNA of the CDR3 is TGTGCCAGCTTTAGGGGTTCCTACGAGCAGTACTTC.

The chain links TRBV19 to TRBJ1-1, with 8 bases aligning to TRBD1. Per the germline V gene, CDR1 is LNHDA and CDR2 is SQIVND (reference sequence). V dropped 8 bases and J dropped 4; count of bases not matched to a gene: 12. This CDR3 has 15 residues. The CDR3 DNA sequence: TGTGCCAGTGTAGGACGGGACAGGCTGAGCACTGAAGCTTTCTTT. It encodes CASVGRDRLSTEAFF.

V usage is TRBV10-2 and J usage is TRBJ1-6; 9 bases agree with TRBD1. Germline V lookup: CDR1 WSHSY, CDR2 SAAADI. This CDR3 has 15 amino acids. Trimming cost V 5 bases and J 11 bases; bases outside gene matches: 10. The CDR3 protein is CASSKTDRGLAPLHF. CDR3 nucleotide sequence: TGCGCCAGCAGTAAAACGGACAGGGGTCTCGCACCCCTCCACTTT.

Comment on this clone: Being one base from a much bigger clone, this may be a read error. CDR3 DNA sequence: TGTGCCAGCAGCCCGAGCTCCTACGAGCAGTACTTC. It is translated as CASSPSSYEQYF. The chain joins TRBV6-5 to TRBJ2-7, with D unclear. There are 12 residues in the CDR3. The V end was cut by 6 bases, the J end by 0 bases, with 6 bases between. Germline loops: CDR1 MNHEY, CDR2 SVGAGI.

The chain is built from TRBV28 and TRBJ1-1, with unresolved D. Germline V gene data show CDR1 as MDHEN and CDR2 as SYDVKM. Trimming stripped 6 bases from V and 9 bases from J, with 11 bases between. The CDR3 runs 11 residues. The CDR3 DNA follows: TGTGCCAGCAGCCTTGAACGGAAAGCTTTCTTT. Translating it yields CASSLERKAFF. Full variable domain (remainder filled in from reference TRBV28 and TRBJ1-1): DVKVTQSSRYLVKRTGEKVFLECVQDMDHENMFWYRQDPGLGLRLIYFSYDVKMKEKGDIPEGYSVSREKKERFSLILESASTNQTSMYLCASSLERKAFFGQGTRLTVV.

V usage is TRBV5-8 and J usage is TRBJ2-7; the D gene is possibly TRBD1 (5 bases). V was clipped by 1 base and J by 0 bases, with 14 bases between them. CDR1 is SGHTS and CDR2 is YDEGEE in the germline V gene. The CDR3 is made up of 16 amino acids. CDR3 sequence: CASSLFTGVSSYEQYF. For the CDR3, the DNA is TGTGCCAGCAGCTTGTTTACAGGCGTTAGCTCCTACGAGCAGTACTTC.

The chain recombines TRBV28 with TRBJ1-2; the D gene is possibly TRBD1 (6 bases). Per the germline V gene, CDR1 is MDHEN and CDR2 is SYDVKM. The CDR3 loop spans 12 amino acids. V shed 6 bases and J shed 8 bases, with 13 bases lying between them. CDR3 in amino acids: CASSWTGGGYTF. The CDR3 DNA sequence: TGTGCCAGCAGCTGGACGGGGGGCGGCTACACCTTC.

This chain connects TRBV2 to TRBJ2-1, with 15 nucleotides matching TRBD2. This CDR3 has 16 residues. V lost 5 bases and J lost 7; bases outside the gene matches: 6. Germline V CDR1 and CDR2: SNHLY, FYNNEI. CDR3 amino acids: CASSHTGTSGRNEQFF. In DNA, the CDR3 is TGTGCCAGCAGTCACACCGGGACTAGCGGGAGGAATGAGCAGTTCTTC.

This chain connects TRBV7-6 to TRBJ1-1, with unresolved D. CDR1 is SGHVS and CDR2 is FNYEAQ in the germline V gene. Trimming cost V 3 bases and J 6 bases, with 14 bases left between them. CDR3 size: 14 residues. The CDR3 reads CASSLDLGAAEAFF. The CDR3 DNA follows: TGTGCCAGCAGCTTGGATCTGGGCGCTGCTGAAGCTTTCTTT.

V usage is TRBV7-2 and J usage is TRBJ2-7; 10 positions agree with TRBD1. This CDR3 comprises 14 residues. Trimming took 5 bases from V and 11 from J; bases not matched to a gene: 12. Looked up from germline, CDR1 is SGHTA and CDR2 is FQGNSA. The CDR3, as DNA: TGTGCCAGCAGCCGGGACAGGGGTTCCCCAGCGGAGTACTTC. It codes for CASSRDRGSPAEYF.